A single sample gave rise to the 9 T cell receptor beta chains below, sequenced in a study of cytomegalovirus exposure and HLA in healthy donors. Primers: 60 Vbeta forward and 13 Jbeta reverse. Profiled with immunoSEQ multiplex PCR; TCRdb holds only in-frame clones, not every one. Among about 150,000 clones, around 83% were seen once, and the ten largest hold around 2.5%. Sequencing used PBMCs. These receptors came from a man younger than 45 in good health and CMV-seropositive.

The V call is TRBV6-5, the J call TRBJ2-1, with TRBD2 matching 10 bases. V gave up 2 bases and J gave up 9 bases; unmatched junction bases: 7. CDR3 length equals 15 residues. Germline assignment: CDR1 MNHEY and CDR2 SVGAGI. The CDR3 DNA reads as TGTGCCAGCAGTTACGATCTAGCGGGAGAGTTTGAGCAGTTCTTC. Translating gives CASSYDLAGEFEQFF.

This chain uses TRBV7-8 with TRBJ1-5; D call uncertain. In germline, CDR1 is SGHVS, CDR2 FQNEAQ. There are 14 residues in the CDR3. Trimming stripped 4 bases from V and 5 bases from J, with 12 bases between. The CDR3 protein is CASSSVREDQPQHF. The CDR3 nucleotides read TGTGCCAGCAGCTCGGTGAGAGAGGATCAGCCCCAGCATTTT.

This clone was observed a handful of times. The CDR3 DNA follows: TGTGCCAGCAGGACAGGGGGAGCCACTGAAGCTTTCTTT. Protein sequence: CASRTGGATEAFF. The J gene is TRBJ1-1, the V gene TRBV28; 9 nucleotides align to TRBD1. CDR3 length: 13 residues. V shed 6 bases and J 4 bases; nucleotides not matched to a gene: 3. From germline, CDR1 is MDHEN and CDR2 SYDVKM.

The J gene is TRBJ2-5, the V gene TRBV9; 9 bases match TRBD2. Germline V gene data show CDR1 as SGDLS and CDR2 as YYNGEE. The CDR3 runs 17 residues. With 4 bases clipped from V and 1 base from J, the junction kept 11 bases outside the gene matches. CDR3 sequence (DNA): TGTGCCAGCAGCAGAGGGACTAGCAGTTCTTCCCAAGAGACCCAGTACTTC. Its protein product is CASSRGTSSSSQETQYF.

V is TRBV13 and J is TRBJ2-2, with 9 bases aligning to TRBD1. Germline values: CDR1 PRHDT, CDR2 FYEKMQ (reference sequence). The J segment lost 5 bases and the V segment lost 1 base, leaving 5 bases of the junction unmatched. The length of the CDR3 is 16 residues. The CDR3 nucleotides read TGTGCCAGCAGCTTAGAAGGGACAGGGACGACCGGGGAGCTGTTTTTT. Amino acid sequence: CASSLEGTGTTGELFF.

This chain links TRBV5-1 with TRBJ2-1; perhaps TRBD2 as D (5 bases). Deletions cut 4 bases from V and 8 bases from J, with 10 bases between. The CDR3 spans 12 residues. In germline, CDR1 is SGHRS, CDR2 YFSETQ. This CDR3 is CASSRDRDEQFF. CDR3 DNA: TGCGCCAGCAGCCGGGATCGGGATGAGCAGTTCTTC.

V is TRBV7-8 and J is TRBJ1-5; tentatively, D is TRBD1 (6 bases). The germline V gene encodes CDR1 SGHVS and CDR2 FQNEAQ. The CDR3 totals 15 residues. Trimming took 7 bases from V and 3 from J, leaving 16 bases between them. CDR3 amino acids: CASTDRRGLNQPQHF. The CDR3 nucleotides read TGTGCCAGCACCGATAGGCGGGGGCTCAATCAGCCCCAGCATTTT.

The rearrangement joins TRBV27 to TRBJ2-1, with a tentative D call TRBD2 (5 bases). Per the germline V gene, CDR1 is MNHEY and CDR2 is SMNVEV (reference sequence). Trimming removed 4 bases at V and 7 bases at J, with 17 bases between. This CDR3 comprises 15 residues. The CDR3 reads CASSYSQEGVNEQFF. CDR3 DNA sequence: TGTGCCAGCAGTTATAGCCAAGAGGGAGTAAATGAGCAGTTCTTC.

This clone was observed a handful of times. This chain links TRBV7-6 with TRBJ2-1; weak D call: TRBD2 (6 bases). Germline CDR1 and CDR2: SGHVS and FNYEAQ. The V end was cut by 6 bases, the J end by 5 bases, with 11 bases between. This CDR3 is built from 13 residues. For the CDR3, the DNA is TGTGCCAGCAGAGGAGGGGAACACAATGAGCAGTTCTTC. This translates into CASRGGEHNEQFF.